The 12 T cell receptor beta chains below come from one sample, sequenced in a study of blood T cell repertoires in COVID-19 (dated by TCRdb to 2020 to 2022). Libraries were prepared through the immunoSEQ multiplex PCR assay. Sourced from immuneACCESS, this table was stored by TCRdb with only in-frame sequences that have V and J called. A share of the clones is absent; for the studies checked, an unresolved V gene accounts for under half, and the remainder has no known explanation. This sample is represented by about 380,000 clones; over 75% of them were singletons. The biggest ten clones account for roughly 3% of the sample. The sample taken for sequencing was PBMCs or T cells enriched from blood (not recorded which). Receptors were obtained from a woman aged 25 to 39 who had recovered from COVID-19.

CDR3 coding DNA: TGCGCCAGCAGCTTGGGTGGGACAGGAGCTAACTATGGCTACACCTTC. It translates to CASSLGGTGANYGYTF. The chain recombines TRBV5-1 with TRBJ1-2; TRBD1 matches at 8 bases. After removal of 0 bases from V and 0 bases from J, the junction contained 4 bases not matched to a gene. The CDR3 has 16 amino acids. Germline V gene lookup returns CDR1 SGHRS and CDR2 YFSETQ.

As concerns this clone: This CDR3 is also generated by other DNA sequences in the sample. In nucleotides, the CDR3 is TGTGCCAGTAGCCAGGGCCTAGGCACTGAAGCTTTCTTT. Translation gives CASSQGLGTEAFF. The V and J genes are TRBV19 and TRBJ1-1; a possible D gene is TRBD1 (5 bases). Germline loops: CDR1 LNHDA, CDR2 SQIVND (reference sequence). V dropped 6 bases and J dropped 4 bases, with 12 bases sitting between them. The CDR3 covers 13 residues.

The rearrangement uses TRBV3-1 (or the pseudogene TRBV3-2) and TRBJ2-5; D uncertain. The CDR3 is 12 residues long. V was cut by 2 bases and J by 3 bases, with 4 bases left in between. The germline gives CDR1 LGHDT, CDR2 YNNKEL (reference sequence). The CDR3 spells CASSQQEETQYF. The CDR3, as DNA: TGTGCCAGCAGCCAACAGGAAGAGACCCAGTACTTC.

V is TRBV15 and J is TRBJ2-7; D is unclear. Germline CDR1 is LNHNV and CDR2 is YYDKDF (reference sequence). The ends were cut back, 5 bases at V and 5 bases at J, with 16 bases in the middle. The CDR3 spans 14 residues. Written as DNA, the CDR3 is TGTGCCACCAGCCCCACCGAGCAGGATAACGAGCAGTACTTC. Its protein product is CATSPTEQDNEQYF.

Remarks on this clone: The germline gene is not matched at one end of the junction; a read error may be the cause. The chain joins TRBV7-7 to TRBJ2-5; 11 bases match TRBD1. In germline, CDR1 is SSHAT, CDR2 FNYEAQ (reference sequence). This CDR3 is 15 amino acids long. The CDR3 DNA follows: TGTGCTAGCAGTCCGGACAGGGGGCGCGGAGAGACCCAGTACTTC. Residues: CASSPDRGRGETQYF.

The chain joins TRBV6-5 to TRBJ1-5; D is possibly TRBD1 (6 bases). The CDR3 length is 14 residues. Germline CDR1 and CDR2: MNHEY and SVGAGI. The V end was cut by 6 bases, the J end by 2 bases, with 11 bases between. In DNA form, the CDR3 reads TGTGCCAGCAGGGACAGCGGGGGCAATCAGCCCCAGCATTTT. Translated: CASRDSGGNQPQHF.

J is TRBJ1-2 and V is TRBV3-1 (or the pseudogene TRBV3-2); 10 bases fit TRBD1. The V gene end was trimmed by 2 bases and the J gene end by 7 bases; junction bases not matched to a gene: 1. CDR1 is LGHDT, CDR2 YNNKEL, per germline (reference sequence). This CDR3 region has 13 residues. The CDR3 region has the DNA TGTGCCAGCAGCCAACGACAGGGGGCTGGCTACACCTTC. Amino acid sequence: CASSQRQGAGYTF.

Here the CDR3 DNA reads TGTGCCACTACAGACAGGGGGCTTGCTGCTGGAAACACCATATATTTT. It translates to CATTDRGLAAGNTIYF. The rearrangement joins TRBV19 to TRBJ1-3; 10 positions agree with TRBD1. This CDR3 is built from 16 residues. V dropped 10 bases and J dropped 2; count of bases not matched to a gene: 11. The germline V gene has CDR1 LNHDA and CDR2 SQIVND (reference sequence).

The rearrangement joins TRBV6-5 to TRBJ2-7; 7 nucleotides align to TRBD1. The length of the CDR3 is 13 residues. Germline lookup yields CDR1 MNHEY and CDR2 SVGAGI. V dropped 8 bases and J dropped 2; count of bases not matched to a gene: 6. As DNA, the CDR3 is TGTGCCAGCCAGACAGGGATCGCCTACGAGCAGTACTTC. Its protein product is CASQTGIAYEQYF.

Worth noting for this clone: At the DNA level, this CDR3 is encoded by other sequences in the same sample as well. The chain combines TRBV6-5 with TRBJ1-1; D is possibly TRBD1 (6 bases). Trimming took 5 bases from V and 5 from J, leaving 9 bases between them. Germline V gene sequence: CDR1 MNHEY, CDR2 SVGAGI. The CDR3 has 12 residues. The CDR3: CASSTGNTEAFF. The DNA of the CDR3 is TGTGCCAGCAGTACAGGGAATACTGAAGCTTTCTTT.

The chain employs TRBV5-5 and TRBJ2-4; 9 positions agree with TRBD1. In germline, CDR1 is SGHKS, CDR2 YYEKEE (reference sequence). The CDR3 covers 16 residues. V dropped 3 bases and J dropped 7; count of bases not matched to a gene: 11. The CDR3 region is CASSSHPGQGRNIQYF. The CDR3 region has the DNA TGTGCCAGCAGCTCGCACCCGGGACAGGGCAGGAACATTCAGTACTTC.

With respect to this clone: The junction differs from germline at one of its ends, possibly a read error. This chain uses TRBV7-7 with TRBJ1-5; the D is unclear. CDR1 and CDR2 (germline): SSHAT, FNYEAQ (reference sequence). This CDR3 is 16 amino acids long. The CDR3 sequence: CASSFGRSNSNQPQHF. CDR3 nucleotides: TGTGCTAGCAGCTTTGGTCGCAGTAATAGCAATCAGCCCCAGCATTTT.